Below are 21 T cell receptor beta chains sequenced from a single sample in a study of blood T cell repertoires in COVID-19. Only in-frame clones appear in the TCRdb table, and some are missing; sequencing was by immunoSEQ multiplex PCR. Of 250,000 to 300,000 clones listed, 91% are singletons. Material: peripheral blood. The receptors originated from a woman in her 30s with COVID-19, enrolled during active disease.

V gene TRBV5-1 combines with J gene TRBJ1-1, with TRBD1 identical over 8 bases. Germline V CDR1 and CDR2: SGHRS, YFSETQ. This CDR3 is built from 15 residues. V lost 4 bases to trimming and J lost 5 bases; unmatched junction nucleotides: 10. In DNA, the CDR3 is TGCGCCAGCAGCCAGGGCAGGGGGCGTTGGACTGAAGCTTTCTTT. It codes for CASSQGRGRWTEAFF.

This chain joins TRBV7-8 and TRBJ1-5; 7 nucleotides line up with TRBD1. Trimming at V came to 0 bases and at J to 6 bases, leaving 5 bases not matched to a gene. Germline CDR1 reads SGHVS; CDR2 reads FQNEAQ. The CDR3 runs 15 residues. The CDR3 DNA reads TGTGCCAGCAGCTTAGCGACAGGGATACCTCAGCCCCAGCATTTT. This translates into CASSLATGIPQPQHF.

V gene TRBV5-1 combines with J gene TRBJ2-2; no clear D. V was trimmed by 6 bases and J by 5 bases, leaving 5 bases between them. Germline V CDR1 and CDR2: SGHRS, YFSETQ. CDR3 size: 11 residues. In DNA, the CDR3 is TGCGCCAGCACGGTTACCGGGGAGCTGTTTTTT. It codes for CASTVTGELFF.

This sequence joins TRBV19 and TRBJ2-7; the D gene is possibly TRBD2 (5 bases). Deletions cut 3 bases from V and 5 bases from J, with 23 bases between. In germline, CDR1 is LNHDA, CDR2 SQIVND (reference sequence). This CDR3 has 17 amino acids. The CDR3 loop is CASSILRGRRGIDEQYF. In DNA form, the CDR3 reads TGTGCCAGTAGTATTCTTCGCGGCAGGAGAGGGATCGACGAGCAGTACTTC.

V is TRBV5-1 and J is TRBJ1-2; 11 positions match TRBD1. This CDR3 is 18 amino acids long. V trimming: 4 bases; J trimming: 2 bases; junction bases outside the gene matches: 13. CDR1 and CDR2 (germline): SGHRS, YFSETQ. The CDR3 sequence: CASSRNGQGATANYGYTF. The DNA of the CDR3 is TGCGCCAGCAGCCGGAACGGACAGGGGGCAACGGCGAACTATGGCTACACCTTC.

The chain couples TRBV28 to TRBJ2-7, with D possibly matching TRBD1 (5 bases). The CDR3 has 16 residues. The germline CDR1 and CDR2 sequences are MDHEN and SYDVKM. Trimming shortened V by 4 bases and J by 3 bases, and 19 bases separated the two germline ends. The CDR3 DNA reads TGTGCCAGCAGTTCCCTCCGGACACCTGGTTACTACGAGCAGTACTTC. Translating gives CASSSLRTPGYYEQYF.

The chain is built from TRBV19 and TRBJ2-7; D not resolved. The CDR3 is made up of 14 amino acids. Deletions cut 4 bases from V and 3 bases from J, with 13 bases between. Per the germline V gene, CDR1 is LNHDA and CDR2 is SQIVND (reference sequence). CDR3 in amino acids: CASSTPAAGYEQYF. The CDR3 bases are TGTGCCAGTAGTACCCCAGCCGCAGGCTACGAGCAGTACTTC.

The chain has TRBV10-2 and TRBJ1-1; the D is unclear. V lost 0 bases and J 3 bases, leaving 14 bases between the germline ends. This CDR3 is built from 16 residues. Germline loops: CDR1 WSHSY, CDR2 SAAADI. The CDR3 here is CASSESPLVVYTEAFF. The DNA of the CDR3 is TGCGCCAGCAGTGAGTCTCCCCTAGTTGTTTACACTGAAGCTTTCTTT.

The V gene is TRBV27, the J gene TRBJ2-1; 7 bases match TRBD1. The V segment lost 6 bases and the J segment 2 bases; nucleotides outside the gene matches: 4. CDR1 is MNHEY and CDR2 is SMNVEV in the germline V gene (reference sequence). The CDR3 contains 14 residues. CDR3 region: CASSIGGTYNEQFF. The CDR3 coding sequence is TGTGCCAGCAGCATAGGGGGCACCTACAATGAGCAGTTCTTC.

This chain connects TRBV4-1 to TRBJ1-5; a weak D match, TRBD1 (5 bases). V dropped 3 bases and J dropped 2 bases, with 20 bases sitting between them. Germline V gives CDR1 MGHRA, CDR2 YSYEKL. There are 18 residues in the CDR3. Here the CDR3 reads CASSQLGRVGKGNQPQHF. The CDR3 DNA sequence: TGCGCCAGCAGCCAGTTGGGCAGGGTCGGTAAGGGCAATCAGCCCCAGCATTTT.

This sequence joins TRBV19 and TRBJ1-1; D is undetermined. Germline V gives CDR1 LNHDA, CDR2 SQIVND (reference sequence). CDR3 size: 14 residues. Trimming took off 0 bases at V and 7 bases at J, with 12 bases between the two ends. CDR3 amino acids: CASSIEGIYSEAFF. In nucleotides, the CDR3 is TGTGCCAGTAGTATAGAGGGTATATACAGTGAAGCTTTCTTT.

The rearrangement joins TRBV5-1 to TRBJ1-1; D remains unclear. CDR1 is SGHRS and CDR2 is YFSETQ in the germline V gene. The CDR3 is 12 residues long. The V end lost 2 bases, the J end lost 3 bases, and 5 bases lay between the germline ends. DNA of the CDR3: TGCGCCAGCAGCTTAGAGCACACTGAAGCTTTCTTT. This gives the protein CASSLEHTEAFF.

V usage is TRBV19 and J usage is TRBJ1-5; D unresolved. The ends were cut back, 7 bases at V and 3 bases at J, with 10 bases in the middle. The CDR3 has 13 amino acids. In germline, CDR1 is LNHDA, CDR2 SQIVND (reference sequence). Here the CDR3 reads CASTPSVNQPQHF. The CDR3, as DNA: TGTGCCAGTACCCCCTCGGTCAATCAGCCCCAGCATTTT.

Turning to this clone: Additional DNA sequences in this sample encode the identical CDR3. The CDR3 DNA follows: TGTGCCAGCTCCAGTGTAAATATGAACACTGAAGCTTTCTTT. Protein: CASSSVNMNTEAFF. V gene TRBV2 combines with J gene TRBJ1-1; D gene ambiguous. Germline V gives CDR1 SNHLY, CDR2 FYNNEI. The V end was cut by 8 bases, the J end by 0 bases, with 13 bases between. This CDR3 contains 14 residues.

The J gene is TRBJ1-1, the V gene TRBV30; no reliable D call. V was clipped by 0 bases and J by 2 bases, with 7 bases between them. Germline loops: CDR1 GTSNPN, CDR2 SVGIG (reference sequence). CDR3 length equals 13 residues. The DNA for the CDR3 is TGTGCCTGGAGTGTACTGCGTAACACTGAAGCTTTCTTT. Protein sequence: CAWSVLRNTEAFF.

This chain connects TRBV5-6 to TRBJ2-3; 10 bases are a match to TRBD2. With V trimmed by 0 bases and J by 5 bases, 6 bases remained unmatched. The length of the CDR3 is 16 residues. Per germline, CDR1 SGHDT and CDR2 YYEEEE. The CDR3 sequence: CASSLGRSSGRDTQYF. In DNA, the CDR3 is TGTGCCAGCAGCTTGGGGCGGTCTAGCGGGAGAGATACGCAGTATTTT.

This clone was seen a single time. The chain combines TRBV19 with TRBJ1-1, with D tentatively TRBD1 (5 bases). The ends were cut back, 6 bases at V and 4 bases at J, with 12 bases in the middle. This CDR3 has 13 residues. Germline values: CDR1 LNHDA, CDR2 SQIVND (reference sequence). CDR3 DNA sequence: TGTGCCAGTAGCACGGGGGTCGTCACTGAAGCTTTCTTT. This codes for CASSTGVVTEAFF.

As DNA, the CDR3 is TGTGCCAGCAGCTTCCGGGGAACGAGGGAGACCCAGTACTTC. Translating it yields CASSFRGTRETQYF. The chain has TRBV5-4 and TRBJ2-5, with D maybe TRBD2 (5 bases). The germline V gene encodes CDR1 SGHNT and CDR2 YYREEE (reference sequence). This CDR3 is 14 amino acids long. Between the trimmed V and J ends, which lost 2 bases and 5 bases, there was a span of 13 bases.

This chain uses TRBV19 with TRBJ1-5; TRBD1 matches at 8 bases. The CDR3 consists of 13 residues. V lost 7 bases and J lost 6; bases outside the gene matches: 5. Germline values: CDR1 LNHDA, CDR2 SQIVND (reference sequence). CDR3 sequence reads: CASTRGQPQPQHF. CDR3 sequence (DNA): TGTGCCAGTACCAGGGGGCAACCTCAGCCCCAGCATTTT.

J is TRBJ1-6 and V is TRBV3-1 (or the pseudogene TRBV3-2); no definite D call. The CDR3 spans 16 residues. The germline gives CDR1 LGHDT, CDR2 YNNKEL (reference sequence). The germline V and J ends were trimmed by 3 bases and 8 bases, with 17 bases remaining between them. This chain's CDR3 is CASSHVSPRGHSPLHF. The CDR3 DNA reads TGTGCCAGCAGCCATGTGTCACCACGAGGCCATTCACCCCTCCACTTT.

This chain links TRBV18 with TRBJ1-4; D gene uncertain. The CDR3 sequence is 14 residues long. Germline V CDR1 and CDR2: KGHSH, LQKENI. V was pared by 3 bases and J by 8 bases, with 13 bases between. The CDR3 DNA sequence: TGTGCCAGCTCACCGACTGGATACAAAGAAAAACTGTTTTTT. It encodes CASSPTGYKEKLFF.